This TCR beta chain was obtained from a study of blood T cell repertoires in COVID-19. Looking at the study overall: Researchers got acute and convalescent COVID-19 samples from the United States, Italy and Spain. PBMCs, B-cell-depleted T cells, or T cells were the source of the cDNA or gDNA that made up the material.

Measured with immunoSEQ multiplex PCR; TCRdb has only the in-frame clones, and not every one. The table records approximately 300,000 clones, roughly 91% of them present only once. Symptom resolution, clearance, or two negative PCRs marked the recovered donors of Cohort 3. The length of the CDR3 is 15 residues. Germline V gene data show CDR1 as SEHNR and CDR2 as FQNEAQ (reference sequence). Trimming stripped 4 bases from V and 7 bases from J, with 19 bases between. This receptor was obtained from a woman aged 25 to 39 who had recovered from COVID-19. The V call is TRBV7-9, the J call TRBJ1-2; D might be TRBD1 (6 bases). Specimen: PBMCs or T cells enriched from blood (not recorded which). The CDR3 region is CASSSVQAGDGGYTF. CDR3 bases: TGTGCCAGCAGCTCCGTGCAAGCAGGGGATGGTGGCTACACCTTC. Looking up the rest from reference TRBV7-9 and TRBJ1-2 gives the full variable domain: DTGVSQNPRHKITKRGQNVTFRCDPISEHNRLYWYRQTLGQGPEFLTYFQNEAQLEKSRLLSDRFSAERPKGSFSTLEIQRTEQGDSAMYLCASSSVQAGDGGYTFGSGTRLTVV.